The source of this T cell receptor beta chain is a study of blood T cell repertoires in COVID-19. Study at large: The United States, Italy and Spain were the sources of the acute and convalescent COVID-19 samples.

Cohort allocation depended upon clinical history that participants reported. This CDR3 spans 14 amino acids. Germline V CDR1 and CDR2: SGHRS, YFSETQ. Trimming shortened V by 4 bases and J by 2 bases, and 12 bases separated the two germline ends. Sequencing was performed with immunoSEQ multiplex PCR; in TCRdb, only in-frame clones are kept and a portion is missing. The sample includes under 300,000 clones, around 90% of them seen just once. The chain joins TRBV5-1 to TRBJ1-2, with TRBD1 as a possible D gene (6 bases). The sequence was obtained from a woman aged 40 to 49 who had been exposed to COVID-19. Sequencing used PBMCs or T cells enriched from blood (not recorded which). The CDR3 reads CASSKNQGNYGYTF. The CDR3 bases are TGCGCCAGCAGCAAAAATCAGGGGAACTATGGCTACACCTTC.